This T cell receptor beta chain comes out of a study of T-cell reconstitution after alpha-beta-depleted transplantation in children. V shed 0 bases and J 9 bases; nucleotides not matched to a gene: 11. From germline, CDR1 is SGHRS and CDR2 YFSETQ. This CDR3 spans 16 amino acids. Using unique molecular identifiers, the investigators prepared the TCRbeta library. TCRdb re-analysed the PCR reads in MiXCR, keeping a single row per CDR3 protein. Of more than 300,000 distinct CDR3 sequences in the sample, about 17% were seen once. The V and J genes are TRBV5-1 and TRBJ2-1; TRBD2 aligns across 8 bases. Specimen: PBMCs, mostly from graft donor cells, collected 360 days after TCRalphabeta/CD19-depleted stem cell transplant. This clonotype was obtained from a male patient between 2 and 10 years old who had a stem cell transplant for acute lymphoblastic leukemia, so the T cells may come from the graft donor. CDR3 nucleotides: TGCGCCAGCAGCTTGGTTAGGAGCGGGAGAACTATTGAGCAGTTCTTC. This sequence encodes CASSLVRSGRTIEQFF.